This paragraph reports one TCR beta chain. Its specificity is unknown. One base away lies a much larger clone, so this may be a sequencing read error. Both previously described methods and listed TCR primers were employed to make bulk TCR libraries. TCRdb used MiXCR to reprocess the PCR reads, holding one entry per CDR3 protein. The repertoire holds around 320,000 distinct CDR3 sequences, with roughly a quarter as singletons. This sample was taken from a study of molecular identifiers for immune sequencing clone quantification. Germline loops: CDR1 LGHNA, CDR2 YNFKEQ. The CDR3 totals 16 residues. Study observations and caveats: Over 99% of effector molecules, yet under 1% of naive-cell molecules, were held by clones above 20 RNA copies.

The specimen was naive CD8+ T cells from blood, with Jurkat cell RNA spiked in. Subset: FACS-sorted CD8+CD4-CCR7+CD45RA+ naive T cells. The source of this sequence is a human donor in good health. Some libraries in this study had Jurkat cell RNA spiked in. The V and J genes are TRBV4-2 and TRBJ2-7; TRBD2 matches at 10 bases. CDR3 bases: TGTGCCAGCAGCCAAGAAGATACTAGCGGGATCTACGTGCAGTACTTC. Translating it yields CASSQEDTSGIYVQYF.